Below, 4 T cell receptor beta chains from the same sample are listed, as sequenced in a study of beta chain features in type 1 diabetes. Every bit of the isolated RNA underwent reverse transcription, so sequencing read expressed TCRB transcripts. Measured with immunoSEQ multiplex PCR; TCRdb has only the in-frame clones, and not every one. The sample carries under 400,000 clones, roughly an eighth recorded once. The sequenced material came from naive CD4+ T cells from blood. All receptors come from a man younger than 35 in good health.

Turning to this clone: This specimen includes other DNA sequences encoding the same CDR3. The V gene is TRBV9, the J gene TRBJ2-1, with D possibly being TRBD1 (6 bases). This CDR3 is built from 15 residues. From germline, CDR1 is SGDLS and CDR2 YYNGEE. The ends were cut back, 5 bases at V and 0 bases at J, with 12 bases in the middle. In DNA form, the CDR3 reads TGTGCCAGCAGTCCAACAGGGAGCTCCTACAATGAGCAGTTCTTC. It codes for CASSPTGSSYNEQFF. The whole variable domain, filled in from reference TRBV9 and TRBJ2-1, reads DSGVTQTPKHLITATGQRVTLRCSPRSGDLSVYWYQQSLDQGLQFLIQYYNGEERAKGNILERFSAQQFPDLHSELNLSSLELGDSALYFCASSPTGSSYNEQFFGPGTRLTVL.

This chain links TRBV7-9 with TRBJ1-2; no definite D call. Trimming pared 2 bases from V and 3 bases from J, leaving 13 bases between. Germline V gene data show CDR1 as SEHNR and CDR2 as FQNEAQ (reference sequence). This CDR3 region has 15 residues. In DNA form, the CDR3 reads TGTGCCAGCAGCTTAAGTAATATCGGGGACTATGGCTACACCTTC. This codes for CASSLSNIGDYGYTF.

This clone has only a few counts. The chain links TRBV5-6 to TRBJ2-7, with 8 bases fitting TRBD1. The CDR3 is 13 amino acids. Germline V gene data show CDR1 as SGHDT and CDR2 as YYEEEE. J gave up 3 bases and V 3 bases, and 2 bases lay outside the gene matches. CDR3 region: CASSWDRYYEQYF. Written as DNA, the CDR3 is TGTGCCAGCAGCTGGGACAGGTACTACGAGCAGTACTTC.

This clone was detected only a few times. The chain joins TRBV6-5 to TRBJ1-1, with a tentative D call TRBD1 (6 bases). Per germline, CDR1 MNHEY and CDR2 SVGAGI. V lost 0 bases, J lost 5 bases, and 13 bases lay in between. The CDR3 length is 15 residues. CDR3 nucleotide sequence: TGTGCCAGCAGTTACTCGAACAGGGTGGGGACTGAAGCTTTCTTT. It yields the protein CASSYSNRVGTEAFF.